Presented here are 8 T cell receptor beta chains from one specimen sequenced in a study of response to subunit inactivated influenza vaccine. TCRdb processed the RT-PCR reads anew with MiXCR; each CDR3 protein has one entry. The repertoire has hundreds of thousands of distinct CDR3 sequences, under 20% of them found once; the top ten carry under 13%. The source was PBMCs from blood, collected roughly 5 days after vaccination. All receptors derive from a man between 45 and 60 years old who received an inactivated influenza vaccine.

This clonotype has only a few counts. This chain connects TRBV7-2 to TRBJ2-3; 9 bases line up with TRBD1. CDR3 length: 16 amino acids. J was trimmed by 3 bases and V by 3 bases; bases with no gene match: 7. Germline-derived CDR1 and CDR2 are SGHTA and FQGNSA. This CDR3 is CASSFFGTGRTDTQYF. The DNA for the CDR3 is TGTGCCAGCAGCTTCTTCGGGACAGGGAGAACAGATACGCAGTATTTT.

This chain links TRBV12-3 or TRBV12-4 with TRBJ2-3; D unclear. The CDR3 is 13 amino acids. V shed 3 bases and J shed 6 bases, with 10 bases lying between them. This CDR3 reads CASSFGVGDTQYF. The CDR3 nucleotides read TGTGCCAGCAGTTTTGGCGTTGGGGATACGCAGTATTTT.

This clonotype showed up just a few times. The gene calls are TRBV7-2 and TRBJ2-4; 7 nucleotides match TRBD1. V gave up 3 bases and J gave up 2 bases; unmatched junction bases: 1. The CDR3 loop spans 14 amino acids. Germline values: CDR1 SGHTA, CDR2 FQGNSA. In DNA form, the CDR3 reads TGTGCCAGCAGCTTGGGACAGACCAAAAACATTCAGTACTTC. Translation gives CASSLGQTKNIQYF.

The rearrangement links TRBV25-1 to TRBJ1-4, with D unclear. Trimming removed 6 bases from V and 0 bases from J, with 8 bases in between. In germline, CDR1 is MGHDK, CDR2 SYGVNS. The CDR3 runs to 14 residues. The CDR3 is CASSWGSTNEKLFF. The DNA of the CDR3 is TGTGCCAGCAGCTGGGGATCAACTAATGAAAAACTGTTTTTT. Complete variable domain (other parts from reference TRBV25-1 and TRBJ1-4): EADIYQTPRYLVIGTGKKITLECSQTMGHDKMYWYQQDPGMELHLIHYSYGVNSTEKGDLSSESTVSRIRTEHFPLTLESARPSHTSQYLCASSWGSTNEKLFFGSGTQLSVL.

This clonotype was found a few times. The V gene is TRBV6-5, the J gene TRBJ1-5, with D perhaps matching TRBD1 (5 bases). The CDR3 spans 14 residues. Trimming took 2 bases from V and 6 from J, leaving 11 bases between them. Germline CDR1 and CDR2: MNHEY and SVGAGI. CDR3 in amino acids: CASSYAGRGQPQHF. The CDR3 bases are TGTGCCAGCAGTTACGCGGGGAGGGGTCAGCCCCAGCATTTT.

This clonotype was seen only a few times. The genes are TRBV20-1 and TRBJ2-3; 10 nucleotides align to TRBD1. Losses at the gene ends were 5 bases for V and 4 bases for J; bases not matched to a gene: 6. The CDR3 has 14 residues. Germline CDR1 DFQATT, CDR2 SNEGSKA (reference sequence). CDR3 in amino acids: CSAARQGASDTQYF. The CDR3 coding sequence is TGCAGTGCTGCCCGACAGGGGGCATCAGATACGCAGTATTTT.

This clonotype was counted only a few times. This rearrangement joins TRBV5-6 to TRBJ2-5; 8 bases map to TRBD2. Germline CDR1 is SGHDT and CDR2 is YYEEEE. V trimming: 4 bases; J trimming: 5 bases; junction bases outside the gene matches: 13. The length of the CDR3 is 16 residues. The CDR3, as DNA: TGTGCCAGCAGCATCCCGGGGGGGAGAAGAGGGGAGACCCAGTACTTC. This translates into CASSIPGGRRGETQYF.

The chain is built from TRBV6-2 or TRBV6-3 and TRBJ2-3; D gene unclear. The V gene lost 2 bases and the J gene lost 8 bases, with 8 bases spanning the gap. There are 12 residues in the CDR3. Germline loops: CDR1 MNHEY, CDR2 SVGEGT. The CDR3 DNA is TGTGCCAGCAGTTACGTCCCAGGTACGCAGTATTTT. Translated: CASSYVPGTQYF.